This T cell receptor beta chain was recovered during a study of T cell responses to AZD1222 COVID-19 vaccine. Assay: immunoSEQ multiplex PCR; the TCRdb copy retains only in-frame clones and omits some. The sample gives tens of thousands of clones, 70% to 90% of which show up once; about an eighth is in the top ten. This CDR3 has 15 residues. V lost 7 bases to trimming and J lost 5 bases, with 15 bases between them. CDR1 is MNHNY, CDR2 SVGAGI, per germline (reference sequence). With respect to this clone: Its specificity is unknown.

Study-level results: Two doses of AZD1222 preceded a rise in Spike-specific TCR breadth and depth.

Sequencing was performed on peripheral blood, taken 28 days after the second AZD1222 dose. This TCR was recovered from an adult who received the AZD1222 COVID-19 vaccine. The chain employs TRBV6-6 and TRBJ1-6; D is unresolved. The CDR3: CASTPRAGNNSPLHF. The CDR3 coding sequence is TGTGCCAGCACCCCTCGGGCTGGGAATAATTCACCCCTCCACTTT.